Shown below are 5 T cell receptor beta chains from a single sample sequenced in a study of human T cells and chemical hapten exposure. TCRdb reprocessed the RACE reads with MiXCR, giving one entry per CDR3 protein. In the table there are around 71,000 distinct CDR3 sequences, 9.8% of which are singletons. The time point was: patch test 1, 2 weeks after DPC sensitization. Treatment reported: therapeutic diphenylcyclopropenone sensitization with weekly scalp DPC. The sequencing here drew on whole blood, taken in connection with sensitization to the hapten diphenylcyclopropenone (DPC). These receptor sequences come from a woman aged 40 to 55 with alopecia areata. Some clones in this sample may be carry-over from other donors' samples.

CDR3 protein: CSVDEGHYGYTF. CDR3 coding DNA: TGCAGCGTTGACGAAGGGCACTATGGCTACACCTTC. The chain couples TRBV29-1 to TRBJ1-2, with D hard to call. V lost 3 bases, J lost 3 bases, and 8 bases lay in between. Germline CDR1 reads SQVTM; CDR2 reads ANQGSEA. CDR3 length: 12 residues. Based on the CDR3 plus reference TRBV29-1 and TRBJ1-2, the full variable domain is SAVISQKPSRDICQRGTSLTIQCQVDSQVTMMFWYRQQPGQSLTLIATANQGSEATYESGFVIDKFPISRPNLTFSTLTVSNMSPEDSSIYLCSVDEGHYGYTFGSGTRLTVV.

The chain carries TRBV7-8 and TRBJ2-3; TRBD1 might be the D (5 bases). There are 17 residues in the CDR3. Germline CDR1 and CDR2: SGHVS and FQNEAQ. Trimming left V 5 bases short and J 0 bases short, with 18 bases between. Here the CDR3 DNA reads TGTGCCAGCAGCCCGACAGTTAGTACCCTAAGCACAGATACGCAGTATTTT. Its translation: CASSPTVSTLSTDTQYF.

This clonotype showed up many times. The chain uses TRBV20-1 and TRBJ2-7; 8 bases fit TRBD1. This CDR3 comprises 13 residues. With V trimmed by 3 bases and J by 4 bases, 5 bases remained unmatched. Germline V gene lookup returns CDR1 DFQATT and CDR2 SNEGSKA (reference sequence). CDR3 loop: CSASIQGGYEQYF. The CDR3 region has the DNA TGCAGTGCTAGTATACAGGGGGGTTACGAGCAGTACTTC.

The chain uses TRBV6-5 and TRBJ1-1; D gene uncertain. This CDR3 spans 14 amino acids. CDR1 and CDR2 (germline): MNHEY, SVGAGI. V dropped 0 bases and J dropped 1 base, with 6 bases sitting between them. CDR3 sequence: CASSYSNTNTEAFF. CDR3 in DNA: TGTGCCAGCAGTTACTCGAACACGAACACTGAAGCTTTCTTT.

This clonotype was picked up a small number of times. The chain uses TRBV2 and TRBJ1-5; D gene ambiguous. The CDR3 consists of 13 residues. Germline CDR1 reads SNHLY; CDR2 reads FYNNEI. V was pared by 2 bases and J by 2 bases, with 4 bases between. This chain's CDR3 is CASSELGNQPQHF. The CDR3 DNA is TGTGCCAGCAGTGAACTGGGCAATCAGCCCCAGCATTTT.